The sequence of this TCR beta chain was determined in a study of T cells after yellow fever vaccination. A word on this clonotype: Its antigen is undetermined.

Findings and caveats of the study: Repertoires sorted by FACS could include abundant clonotypes that are contaminants from the bulk population. The secondary response was weaker, and its peak arrived faster, on day 5 versus 15.

Conversion of TCR transcripts into cDNA relied on 5'RACE template switching, which added a universal primer site and UMIs. TCRdb re-analysed the 5' RACE reads in MiXCR, keeping a single row per CDR3 protein. The sample yields 500,000 to 650,000 distinct CDR3 sequences, 12% seen once. Here the sequenced sample was PBMCs, taken on the day of the yellow fever booster vaccination. The origin of this receptor is a man aged 25-45 years who received the YFV17D yellow fever vaccine.

This chain's CDR3 is CASSFRGSGYTF. The CDR3 DNA is TGTGCCAGCAGTTTCAGGGGGAGTGGCTACACCTTC. The chain joins TRBV27 to TRBJ1-2; TRBD1 matches at 7 bases. The CDR3 sequence is 12 residues long. The germline V gene has CDR1 MNHEY and CDR2 SMNVEV (reference sequence). Trimming at V came to 3 bases and at J to 7 bases, leaving 2 bases not matched to a gene.